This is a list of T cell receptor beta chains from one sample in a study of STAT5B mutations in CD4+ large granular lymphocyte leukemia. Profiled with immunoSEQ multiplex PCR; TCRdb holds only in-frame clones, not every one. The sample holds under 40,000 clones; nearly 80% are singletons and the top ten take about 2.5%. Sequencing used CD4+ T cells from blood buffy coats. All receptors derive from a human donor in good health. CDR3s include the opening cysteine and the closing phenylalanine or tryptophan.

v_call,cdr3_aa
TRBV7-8,CASSLLGTMNTEAFF
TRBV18,CASSPPSGSYEQYF
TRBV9,CASSVVHQNTEAFF
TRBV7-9,CASSLRPTDTQYF
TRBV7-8,CASSDGKYDYEQYF
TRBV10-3,CAIRMTKGATEAFF
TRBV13,CASSLGGGAIGIEQFF
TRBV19,CASSNTDSNQPQHF
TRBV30,CAWSVLGLAAKNIQYF
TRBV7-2,CASSPGQHYGYTF
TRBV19,CASSEGQGIQAFF
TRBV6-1,CASSELPGFSGNTIYF
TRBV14,CASSWLTYEQYF
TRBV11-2,CASSSSGGTYEQYF
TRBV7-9,CASSTGGDGYTF
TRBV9,CASSARQGRNTEAFF
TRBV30,CAWTRGQGASPLHF
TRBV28,CASILGQGGQPQHF
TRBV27,CASRSPPVEQYF
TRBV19,CASSTDRGPQHF
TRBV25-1,CASSESLRGTGELFF
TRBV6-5,CASSYLGQAFADTQYF